One and the same sample provided the 15 T cell receptor beta chains below, sequenced in a study of regulatory T cells in long-lasting Graves disease. As for time point: newly diagnosed GD, antithyroid drugs for less than 3 months. The authors made the TCR library using RNA they extracted from PBMCs. Building the TCR beta libraries relied on iRepertoire HTBI primers, and CDR3 regions underwent Arm-PCR. One entry per CDR3 protein results from TCRdb running MiXCR on the multiplex PCR reads. Of around 450,000 distinct CDR3 sequences detected, 14% to 15% appear once; the ten largest clones hold 16%. The sample was also reused in another study, on T cells in Graves' hyperthyroidism and ophthalmopathy.

The sample in question was peripheral blood mononuclear cells (PBMCs), obtained at new diagnosis, from a patient treated with antithyroid drugs. These receptors were collected from a young woman with Graves disease.

This clonotype occurred a few times. This chain joins TRBV4-1 and TRBJ2-1; D is possibly TRBD1 (6 bases). V dropped 3 bases and J dropped 3 bases, with 15 bases sitting between them. Per germline, CDR1 MGHRA and CDR2 YSYEKL. The CDR3 loop spans 16 amino acids. CDR3 coding DNA: TGCGCCAGCAGCCAGGCCGCCAGGGGTTTCTACAATGAGCAGTTCTTC. Amino acid sequence: CASSQAARGFYNEQFF.

This clonotype was detected only a few times. J is TRBJ2-2 and V is TRBV6-1; no clear D gene. The ends were cut back, 2 bases at V and 5 bases at J, with 6 bases in the middle. The CDR3 is 13 residues long. Germline CDR1 MNHNS, CDR2 SASEGT. CDR3 coding DNA: TGTGCCAGCAGTGAATTTAGGACCGGGGAGCTGTTTTTT. It codes for CASSEFRTGELFF.

This clonotype was picked up many times. The chain combines TRBV6-1 with TRBJ1-1, with TRBD1 matching 11 bases. V lost 5 bases and J lost 9; bases outside the gene matches: 8. The CDR3 length is 14 residues. CDR1 and CDR2 (germline): MNHNS, SASEGT. CDR3 in amino acids: CASSTGQGGQKAFF. As DNA, the CDR3 is TGTGCCAGCAGTACGGGACAGGGGGGACAAAAAGCTTTCTTT.

About this clonotype: Since a much larger clone is just one base distant, this may be a read error. The V gene is TRBV3-1, the J gene TRBJ2-3; D may match TRBD1 or TRBD2 (5 bases each). Germline assignment: CDR1 LGHDT and CDR2 YNNKEL (reference sequence). CDR3 length equals 18 residues. The germline V and J ends were trimmed by 8 bases and 0 bases, with 24 bases remaining between them. In DNA, the CDR3 is TGTGCCAGCGGCCCCCCTTACCGGGACCCTTCTAGCACAGATACGCAGTATTTT. Translation gives CASGPPYRDPSSTDTQYF.

In regard to this clonotype: A much larger clone is a single base away; this may be a read error. The genes are TRBV20-1 and TRBJ2-1; D gene uncertain. Germline loops: CDR1 DFQATT, CDR2 SNEGSKA (reference sequence). The CDR3 runs to 16 residues. For the CDR3, the DNA is TGCAGTGCTAGAGAACCAACTGGCCGCTCCTACAATGAGCAGATCTTC. Translation: CSAREPTGRSYNEQIF.

This clonotype has just a few counts. The V and J genes are TRBV28 and TRBJ2-7; D is ambiguous. CDR3 length equals 15 residues. CDR1 is MDHEN, CDR2 SYDVKM, per germline. Trimming took 6 bases from V and 2 from J, leaving 17 bases between them. CDR3 loop: CASRGGTHPTYEQYF. DNA of the CDR3: TGTGCCAGCAGGGGCGGAACCCACCCTACCTACGAGCAGTACTTC.

The V and J genes are TRBV19 and TRBJ2-7; 8 bases align to TRBD2. This CDR3 is built from 14 residues. The germline V gene has CDR1 LNHDA and CDR2 SQIVND (reference sequence). Unmatched junction bases numbered 5, after V lost 1 base and J lost 6 bases. The CDR3: CASSIAGGSGEQYF. Here the CDR3 DNA reads TGTGCCAGTAGTATAGCGGGAGGGAGTGGCGAGCAGTACTTC.

This clonotype came up many times. The chain couples TRBV3-1 to TRBJ1-1; no definite D call. Between the trimmed V and J ends, which lost 7 bases and 1 base, there was a span of 4 bases. Germline V CDR1 and CDR2: LGHDT, YNNKEL (reference sequence). There are 11 residues in the CDR3. CDR3 protein: CASKGNTEAFF. CDR3 DNA sequence: TGTGCCAGCAAGGGGAACACTGAAGCTTTCTTT.

V gene TRBV30 combines with J gene TRBJ1-2; 8 positions agree with TRBD1. The CDR3 length is 15 residues. Germline assignment: CDR1 GTSNPN and CDR2 SVGIG (reference sequence). The CDR3 region is CVCPGTGNSNYGYTF. The CDR3 region has the DNA TGTGTCTGTCCCGGGACAGGCAATTCCAACTATGGCTACACCTTC. Using reference TRBV30 and TRBJ1-2 for the parts outside the CDR3, the full variable domain is SQTIHQWPATLVQPVGSPLSLECTVEGTSNPNLYWYRQAAGRGLQLLFYSVGIGQISSEVPQNLSASRPQDRQFILSSKKLLLSDSGFYLCVCPGTGNSNYGYTFGSGTRLTVV.

This chain uses TRBV7-6 with TRBJ2-1; 13 bases fit TRBD2. Germline loops: CDR1 SGHVS, CDR2 FNYEAQ. The CDR3 is 18 amino acids. Germline trimming cut 4 bases from V and 0 bases from J; bases unmatched to any gene: 6. For the CDR3, the DNA is TGTGCCAGCAGCTCACGGACTAGCGGGAGAAGCTCCTACAATGAGCAGTTCTTC. Residues: CASSSRTSGRSSYNEQFF.

Many counts were recorded for this clonotype. The V gene is TRBV5-4, the J gene TRBJ1-5; no definite D call. The CDR3 contains 12 residues. CDR1 and CDR2 (germline): SGHNT, YYREEE (reference sequence). V lost 2 bases to trimming and J lost 6 bases, with 6 bases between them. CDR3 coding DNA: TGTGCCAGCAGCTTTATAGGTCAGCCCCAGCATTTT. Translating gives CASSFIGQPQHF.

This clonotype was counted many times. V usage is TRBV3-1 and J usage is TRBJ1-1; D is ambiguous. The V and J ends lost 2 bases and 5 bases respectively, with 15 bases between them. The CDR3 contains 15 residues. Per the germline V gene, CDR1 is LGHDT and CDR2 is YNNKEL (reference sequence). CDR3 nucleotide sequence: TGTGCCAGCAGCCAATCCTCGGCCGGATCAACTGAAGCTTTCTTT. Its translation is CASSQSSAGSTEAFF.

The chain is built from TRBV24-1 and TRBJ1-2, with a weak D call TRBD1 (5 bases). Trimming took off 9 bases at V and 0 bases at J, with 13 bases between the two ends. Germline V CDR1 and CDR2: KGHDR, SFDVKD. The CDR3 covers 14 residues. The CDR3 sequence: CATPPQGANYGYTF. In DNA, the CDR3 is TGTGCCACCCCCCCGCAGGGAGCTAACTATGGCTACACCTTC.

This clonotype was seen more than once but under ten times. V and J are TRBV7-9 and TRBJ1-2, with D hard to call. Trimming removed 1 base at V and 1 base at J, with 4 bases between. This CDR3 region has 13 residues. In germline, CDR1 is SEHNR, CDR2 FQNEAQ (reference sequence). CDR3 in DNA: TGTGCCAGCAGCTTAGTGCTTAACTATGGCTACACCTTC. This gives the protein CASSLVLNYGYTF. Using reference TRBV7-9 and TRBJ1-2 for the parts outside the CDR3, the full variable domain is DTGVSQNPRHKITKRGQNVTFRCDPISEHNRLYWYRQTLGQGPEFLTYFQNEAQLEKSRLLSDRFSAERPKGSFSTLEIQRTEQGDSAMYLCASSLVLNYGYTFGSGTRLTVV.

This clonotype was counted ten times or more. This chain uses TRBV28 with TRBJ2-5; D remains unclear. The CDR3 is made up of 12 amino acids. V was pared by 7 bases and J by 5 bases, with 11 bases between. Germline V gene data show CDR1 as MDHEN and CDR2 as SYDVKM. CDR3 DNA: TGTGCCAGCAATGACGGCAGGGAGACCCAGTACTTC. Translating gives CASNDGRETQYF.